A selection of T cell receptor beta chains follows, all from one sample in a study of response to subunit inactivated influenza vaccine. In TCRdb, the RT-PCR reads were re-called with MiXCR into one record per CDR3 protein. Of hundreds of thousands of distinct CDR3 sequences listed, under 20% are singletons. Source: PBMCs from blood, taken around 5 days after vaccination. Every receptor here comes from a man aged 50 to 59 who received an inactivated influenza vaccine. Both conserved end residues are part of each CDR3. D genes are given only for firm matches. Not all rows give a size; the values are once, few, many and, for expanded clones, a class.

TRBJ2-3,few,TRBV12-3/TRBV12-4,TRBD2,CASSLGGGSPTDTQYF,TGTGCCAGCAGTTTGGGCGGGGGGTCCCCCACAGATACGCAGTATTTT
TRBJ2-5,few,TRBV7-8,NA,CASSRTPTQYF,TGTGCCAGCAGCCGAACACCGACCCAGTACTTC
TRBJ2-3,few,TRBV7-9,TRBD2,CASSSLRAGGKDTQYF,TGTGCCAGCAGCTCCCTACGGGCGGGGGGGAAAGATACGCAGTATTTT
TRBJ2-1,NA,TRBV7-8,NA,CASSLVQGTLISDYNEQFF,TGTGCCAGCAGCTTAGTACAGGGGACTCTCATATCGGACTACAATGAGCAGTTCTTC
TRBJ2-3,few,TRBV20-1,NA,CSAISGTSTQYF,TGCAGTGCCATATCCGGGACGTCTACGCAGTATTTT
TRBJ2-1,few,TRBV29-1,TRBD2,CSVEGLAANEQFF,TGCAGCGTTGAGGGACTAGCGGCCAATGAGCAGTTCTTC
TRBJ2-1,many,TRBV7-8,TRBD2,CASSSRSGAYNEQFF,TGTGCCAGCAGCTCTCGTAGCGGGGCCTACAATGAGCAGTTCTTC
TRBJ2-7,NA,TRBV7-9,NA,CASSYTRNAYEQYF,TGTGCCAGCAGCTATACCCGAAACGCCTACGAGCAGTACTTC
TRBJ2-7,many,TRBV5-1,NA,CASSSLGEYEQYF,TGCGCCAGCAGCTCCTTAGGAGAGTACGAGCAGTACTTC
TRBJ2-1,many,TRBV5-1,NA,CASSPEGYNEQFF,TGCGCCAGCAGCCCCGAGGGGTACAATGAGCAGTTCTTC
TRBJ1-4,few,TRBV20-1,NA,CSAAGGGEKLFF,TGCAGTGCGGCAGGAGGTGGGGAAAAACTGTTTTTT
TRBJ2-5,NA,TRBV20-1,NA,CSAETGYHQETQYF,TGCAGTGCCGAGACAGGATACCACCAAGAGACCCAGTACTTC
TRBJ2-3,few,TRBV29-1,NA,CSVDTGWGTDTQYF,TGCAGCGTAGATACAGGGTGGGGCACAGATACGCAGTATTTT
TRBJ2-7,NA,TRBV18,TRBD1,CASSPRLTGGRAQYF,TGTGCCAGCTCACCACGTTTGACAGGGGGGAGAGCGCAGTACTTC
TRBJ2-5,once,TRBV10-3,NA,CAISESAETQYF,TGTGCCATCAGTGAGTCTGCGGAGACCCAGTACTTC
TRBJ1-2,few,TRBV5-6,TRBD1,CASTLNRGLRIGGYTF,TGTGCCAGCACCCTCAACAGGGGGCTGAGGATAGGTGGCTACACCTTC
TRBJ2-7,few,TRBV20-1,NA,CSARVATGNEQYF,TGCAGTGCTAGAGTGGCCACGGGGAACGAGCAGTACTTC
TRBJ2-7,NA,TRBV12-3/TRBV12-4,TRBD2,CASSLFRTSGTSYEQYF,TGTGCCAGCAGCTTATTCCGGACTAGCGGAACATCCTACGAGCAGTACTTC
TRBJ1-2,many,TRBV6-2/TRBV6-3,TRBD1,CASSYSRTGGNYGYTF,TGTGCCAGCAGTTACTCGAGGACAGGGGGTAACTATGGCTACACCTTC
TRBJ1-1,NA,TRBV12-3/TRBV12-4,NA,CASSFLGRAGTEAFF,TGTGCCAGCAGTTTTCTCGGCAGGGCTGGCACTGAAGCTTTCTTT
TRBJ2-1,NA,TRBV9,NA,CASSVAEYNEQFF,TGTGCCAGCAGCGTAGCCGAATACAATGAGCAGTTCTTC
TRBJ2-5,few,TRBV10-2,TRBD2,CASSEPGLEETQYF,TGCGCCAGCAGTGAGCCCGGACTAGAGGAGACCCAGTACTTC
TRBJ1-1,few,TRBV5-1,NA,CASSLSPGRNTEAFF,TGCGCCAGCAGCTTGTCGCCGGGTAGGAACACTGAAGCTTTCTTT